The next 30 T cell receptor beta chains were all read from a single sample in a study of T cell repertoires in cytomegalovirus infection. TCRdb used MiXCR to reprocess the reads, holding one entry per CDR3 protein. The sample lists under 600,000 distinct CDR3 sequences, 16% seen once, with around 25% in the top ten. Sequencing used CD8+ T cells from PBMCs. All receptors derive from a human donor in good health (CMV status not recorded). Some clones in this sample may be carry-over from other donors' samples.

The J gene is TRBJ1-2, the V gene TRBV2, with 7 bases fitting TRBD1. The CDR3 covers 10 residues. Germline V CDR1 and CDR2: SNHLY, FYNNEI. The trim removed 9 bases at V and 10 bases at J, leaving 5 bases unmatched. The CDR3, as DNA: TGTGCCAGTTTACAGGGGATCTACACCTTC. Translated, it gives CASLQGIYTF. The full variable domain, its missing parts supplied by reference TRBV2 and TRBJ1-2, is EPEVTQTPSHQVTQMGQEVILRCVPISNHLYFYWYRQILGQKVEFLVSFYNNEISEKSEIFDDQFSVERPDGSNFTLKIRSTKLEDSAMYFCASLQGIYTFGSGTRLTVV.

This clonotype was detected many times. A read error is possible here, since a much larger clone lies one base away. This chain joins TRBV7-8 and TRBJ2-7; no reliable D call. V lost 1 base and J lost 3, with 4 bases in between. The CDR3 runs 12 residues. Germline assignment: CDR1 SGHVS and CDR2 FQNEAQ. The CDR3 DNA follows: TGTGCCAGCAGCTTAGAAGTCTACGAGCAGTACTTC. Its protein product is CASSLEVYEQYF. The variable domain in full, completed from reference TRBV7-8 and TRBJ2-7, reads GAGVSQSPRYKVAKRGQDVALRCDPISGHVSLFWYQQALGQGPEFLTYFQNEAQLDKSGLPSDRFFAERPEGSVSTLKIQRTQQEDSAVYLCASSLEVYEQYFGPGTRLTVT.

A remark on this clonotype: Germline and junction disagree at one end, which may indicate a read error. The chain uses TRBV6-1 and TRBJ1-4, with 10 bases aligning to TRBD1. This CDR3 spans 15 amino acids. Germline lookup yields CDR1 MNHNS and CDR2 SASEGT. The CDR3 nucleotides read TGTGCCAGAAGTGAACCGGGACAGGGGAATGAAAAACTGTTTTTT. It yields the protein CARSEPGQGNEKLFF.

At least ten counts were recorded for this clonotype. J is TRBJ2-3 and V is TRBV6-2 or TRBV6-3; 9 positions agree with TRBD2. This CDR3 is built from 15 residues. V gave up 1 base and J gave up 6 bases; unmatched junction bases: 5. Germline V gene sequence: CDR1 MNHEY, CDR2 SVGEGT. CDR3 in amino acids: CASSYWREGPDTQYF. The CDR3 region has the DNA TGTGCCAGCAGTTACTGGCGGGAGGGTCCCGATACGCAGTATTTT.

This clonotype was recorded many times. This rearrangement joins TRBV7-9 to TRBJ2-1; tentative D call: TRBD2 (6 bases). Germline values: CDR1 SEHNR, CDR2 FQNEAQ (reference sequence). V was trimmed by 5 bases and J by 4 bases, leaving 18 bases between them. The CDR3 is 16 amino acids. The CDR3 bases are TGTGCCAGCAGCCAATCAGGGTGGGGGGATTACAATGAGCAGTTCTTC. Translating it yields CASSQSGWGDYNEQFF.

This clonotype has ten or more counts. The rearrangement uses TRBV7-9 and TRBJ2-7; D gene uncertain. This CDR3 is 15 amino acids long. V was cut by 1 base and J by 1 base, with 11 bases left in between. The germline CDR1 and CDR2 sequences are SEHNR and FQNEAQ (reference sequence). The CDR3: CASSLEGVRSYEQYF. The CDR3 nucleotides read TGTGCCAGCAGCTTAGAGGGCGTACGTTCCTACGAGCAGTACTTC.

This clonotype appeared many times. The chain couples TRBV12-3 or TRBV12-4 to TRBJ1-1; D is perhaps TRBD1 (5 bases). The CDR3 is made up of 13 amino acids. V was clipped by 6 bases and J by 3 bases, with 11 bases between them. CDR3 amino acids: CASSQWGYTEAFF. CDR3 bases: TGTGCCAGCAGCCAATGGGGGTACACTGAAGCTTTCTTT.

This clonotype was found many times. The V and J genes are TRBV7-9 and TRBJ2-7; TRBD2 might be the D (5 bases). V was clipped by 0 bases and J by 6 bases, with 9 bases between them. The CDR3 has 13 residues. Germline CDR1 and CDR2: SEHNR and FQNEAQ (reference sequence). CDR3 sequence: CASSLAYGGEQYF. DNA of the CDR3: TGTGCCAGCAGCTTAGCCTATGGAGGCGAGCAGTACTTC.

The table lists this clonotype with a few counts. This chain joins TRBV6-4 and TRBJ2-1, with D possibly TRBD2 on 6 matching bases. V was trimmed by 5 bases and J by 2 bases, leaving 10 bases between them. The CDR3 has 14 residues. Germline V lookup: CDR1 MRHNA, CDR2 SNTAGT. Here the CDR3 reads CASSPGLTYNEQFF. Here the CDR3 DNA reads TGTGCCAGCAGTCCGGGACTGACCTACAATGAGCAGTTCTTC.

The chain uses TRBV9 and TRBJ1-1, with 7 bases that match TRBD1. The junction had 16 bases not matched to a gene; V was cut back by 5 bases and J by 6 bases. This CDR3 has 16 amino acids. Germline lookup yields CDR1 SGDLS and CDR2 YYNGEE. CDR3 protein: CASRAHTGEGPPEAFF. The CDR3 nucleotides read TGTGCCAGCAGAGCCCATACAGGGGAGGGCCCACCTGAAGCTTTCTTT.

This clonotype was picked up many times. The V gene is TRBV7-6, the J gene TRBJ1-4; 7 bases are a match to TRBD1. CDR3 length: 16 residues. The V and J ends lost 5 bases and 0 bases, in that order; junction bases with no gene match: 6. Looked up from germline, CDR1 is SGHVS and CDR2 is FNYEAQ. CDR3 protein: CASSTGTVATNEKLFF. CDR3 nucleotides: TGTGCCAGCAGCACCGGGACAGTGGCAACTAATGAAAAACTGTTTTTT.

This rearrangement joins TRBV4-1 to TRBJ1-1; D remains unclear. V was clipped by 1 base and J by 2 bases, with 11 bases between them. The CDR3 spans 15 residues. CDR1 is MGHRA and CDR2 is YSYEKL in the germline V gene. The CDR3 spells CASSQVYSINTEAFF. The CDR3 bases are TGCGCCAGCAGCCAAGTATACAGTATTAACACTGAAGCTTTCTTT.

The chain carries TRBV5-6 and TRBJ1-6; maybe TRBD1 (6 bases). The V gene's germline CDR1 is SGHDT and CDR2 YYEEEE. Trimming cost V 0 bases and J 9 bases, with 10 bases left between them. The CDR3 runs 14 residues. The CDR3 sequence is CASSLAGAGSPLHF. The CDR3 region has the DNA TGTGCCAGCAGCTTGGCAGGGGCGGGTTCACCCCTCCACTTT.

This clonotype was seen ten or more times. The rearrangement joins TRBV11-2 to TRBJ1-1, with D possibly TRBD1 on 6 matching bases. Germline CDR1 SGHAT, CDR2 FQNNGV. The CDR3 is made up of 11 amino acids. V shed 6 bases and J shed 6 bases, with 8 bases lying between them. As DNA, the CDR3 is TGTGCCAGCAGAGGGGGGGCTGAAGCTTTCTTT. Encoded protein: CASRGGAEAFF.

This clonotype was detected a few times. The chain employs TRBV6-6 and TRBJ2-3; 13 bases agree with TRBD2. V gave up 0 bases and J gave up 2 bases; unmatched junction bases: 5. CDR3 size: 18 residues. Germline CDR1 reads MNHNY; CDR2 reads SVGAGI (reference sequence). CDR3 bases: TGTGCCAGCAGTTACTCACGAGGGACTAGCGGGATCACAGATACGCAGTATTTT. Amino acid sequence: CASSYSRGTSGITDTQYF.

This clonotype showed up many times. DNA for the CDR3: TGTGCCAGCAGCGGGGGGGGCGAGAACACTGAAGCTTTCTTT. Translation: CASSGGGENTEAFF. This chain joins TRBV11-3 and TRBJ1-1; the D gene is possibly TRBD1 (6 bases). Between the trimmed V and J ends, which lost 5 bases and 1 base, there was a span of 11 bases. The V gene's germline CDR1 is SGHNT and CDR2 YENEEA. The CDR3 length is 14 residues.

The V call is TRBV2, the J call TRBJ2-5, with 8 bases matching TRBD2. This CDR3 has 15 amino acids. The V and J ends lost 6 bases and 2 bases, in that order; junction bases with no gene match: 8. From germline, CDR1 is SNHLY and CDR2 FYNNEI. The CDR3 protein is CASSPGTRSQETQYF. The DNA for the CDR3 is TGTGCCAGCAGCCCCGGGACTAGAAGTCAAGAGACCCAGTACTTC.

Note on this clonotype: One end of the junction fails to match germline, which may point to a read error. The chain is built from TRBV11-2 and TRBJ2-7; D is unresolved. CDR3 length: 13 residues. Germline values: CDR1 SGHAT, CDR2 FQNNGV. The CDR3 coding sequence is TGTGCCAGCAGAAACATAGGGTCCTACGAGAAGTACTTC. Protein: CASRNIGSYEKYF.

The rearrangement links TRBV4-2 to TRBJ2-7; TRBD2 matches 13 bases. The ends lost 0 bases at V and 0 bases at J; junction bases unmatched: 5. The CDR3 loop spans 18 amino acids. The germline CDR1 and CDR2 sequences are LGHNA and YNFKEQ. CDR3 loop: CASSQDGTSGESSYEQYF. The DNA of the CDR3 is TGTGCCAGCAGCCAAGACGGGACTAGCGGGGAAAGCTCCTACGAGCAGTACTTC.

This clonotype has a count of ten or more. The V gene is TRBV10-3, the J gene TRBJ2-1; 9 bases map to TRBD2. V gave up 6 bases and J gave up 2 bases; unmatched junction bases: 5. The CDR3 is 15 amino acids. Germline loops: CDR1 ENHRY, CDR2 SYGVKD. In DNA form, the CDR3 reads TGTGCCATCAGATTAGCGGGAGACACCTACAATGAGCAGTTCTTC. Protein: CAIRLAGDTYNEQFF.

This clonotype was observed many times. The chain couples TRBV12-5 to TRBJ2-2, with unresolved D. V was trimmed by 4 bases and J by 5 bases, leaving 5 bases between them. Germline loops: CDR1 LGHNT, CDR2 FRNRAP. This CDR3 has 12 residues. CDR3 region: CASGSPTGELFF. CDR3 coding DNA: TGTGCTAGTGGTTCCCCGACCGGGGAGCTGTTTTTT.

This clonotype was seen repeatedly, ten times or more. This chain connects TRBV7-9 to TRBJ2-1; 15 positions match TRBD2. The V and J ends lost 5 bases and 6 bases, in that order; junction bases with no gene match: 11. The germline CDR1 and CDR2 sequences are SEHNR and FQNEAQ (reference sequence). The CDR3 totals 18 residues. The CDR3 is CASSRYGTSGRPSNEQFF. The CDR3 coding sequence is TGTGCCAGCAGCCGATACGGGACTAGCGGGAGGCCCAGCAATGAGCAGTTCTTC.

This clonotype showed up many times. The chain's CDR3 is CASSLSALGPLHF. As DNA, the CDR3 is TGTGCCAGCAGCCTTTCGGCCCTAGGGCCCCTCCACTTT. This chain joins TRBV14 and TRBJ1-6; D unresolved. CDR3 length: 13 residues. Germline assignment: CDR1 SGHDN and CDR2 FVKESK. Trimming stripped 4 bases from V and 13 bases from J, with 14 bases between.

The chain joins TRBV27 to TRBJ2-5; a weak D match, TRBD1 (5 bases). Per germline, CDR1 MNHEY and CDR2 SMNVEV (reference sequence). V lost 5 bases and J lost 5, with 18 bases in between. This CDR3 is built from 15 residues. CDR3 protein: CASSIRARAPETQYF. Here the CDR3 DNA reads TGTGCCAGCAGTATCCGGGCCAGGGCCCCGGAGACCCAGTACTTC.

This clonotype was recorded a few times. Here the CDR3 reads CSETVWAYNEQFF. The CDR3 bases are TGCAGTGAGACAGTGTGGGCCTACAATGAGCAGTTCTTC. J is TRBJ2-1 and V is TRBV20-1; D possibly corresponds to TRBD1 (5 bases). The CDR3 length is 13 residues. The germline V gene encodes CDR1 DFQATT and CDR2 SNEGSKA (reference sequence). V lost 7 bases, J lost 2 bases, and 12 bases lay in between.

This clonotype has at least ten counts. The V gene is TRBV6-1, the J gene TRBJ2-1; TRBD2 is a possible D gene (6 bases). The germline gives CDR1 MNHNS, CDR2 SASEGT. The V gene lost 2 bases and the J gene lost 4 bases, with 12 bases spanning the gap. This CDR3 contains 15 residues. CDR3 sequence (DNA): TGTGCCAGCAGTGAATTGGGAGGCGGGTACAATGAGCAGTTCTTC. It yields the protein CASSELGGGYNEQFF.

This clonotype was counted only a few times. The CDR3 coding sequence is TGTGCCAGCACCCCCGGGGGACCTTGGGATCAGCCCCAGCATTTT. This gives the protein CASTPGGPWDQPQHF. This rearrangement joins TRBV27 to TRBJ1-5; D possibly corresponds to TRBD1 (5 bases). CDR1 and CDR2 from the germline V gene are MNHEY and SMNVEV (reference sequence). CDR3 length equals 15 residues. Trimming took 7 bases from V and 5 from J, leaving 18 bases between them.

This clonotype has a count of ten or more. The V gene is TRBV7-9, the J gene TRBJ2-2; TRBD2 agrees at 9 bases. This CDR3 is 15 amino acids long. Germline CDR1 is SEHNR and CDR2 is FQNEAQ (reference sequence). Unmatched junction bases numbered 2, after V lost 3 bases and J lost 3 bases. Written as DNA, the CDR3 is TGTGCCAGCAGCTTGGGACTAGCTCACACCGGGGAGCTGTTTTTT. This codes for CASSLGLAHTGELFF.

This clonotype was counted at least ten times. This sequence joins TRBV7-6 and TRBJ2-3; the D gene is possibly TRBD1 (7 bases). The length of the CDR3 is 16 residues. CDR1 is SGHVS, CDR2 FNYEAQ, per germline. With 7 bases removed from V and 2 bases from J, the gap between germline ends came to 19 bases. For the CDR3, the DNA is TGTGCCAGCAACGGGAGACAGGGACTTACCACAGATACGCAGTATTTT. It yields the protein CASNGRQGLTTDTQYF.

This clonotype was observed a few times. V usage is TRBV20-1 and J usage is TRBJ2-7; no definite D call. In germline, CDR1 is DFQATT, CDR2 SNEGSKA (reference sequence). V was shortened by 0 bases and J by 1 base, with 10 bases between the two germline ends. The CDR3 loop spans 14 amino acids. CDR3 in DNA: TGCAGTGCTAGAGATTGGGCGGAATCCTACGAGCAGTACTTC. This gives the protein CSARDWAESYEQYF.